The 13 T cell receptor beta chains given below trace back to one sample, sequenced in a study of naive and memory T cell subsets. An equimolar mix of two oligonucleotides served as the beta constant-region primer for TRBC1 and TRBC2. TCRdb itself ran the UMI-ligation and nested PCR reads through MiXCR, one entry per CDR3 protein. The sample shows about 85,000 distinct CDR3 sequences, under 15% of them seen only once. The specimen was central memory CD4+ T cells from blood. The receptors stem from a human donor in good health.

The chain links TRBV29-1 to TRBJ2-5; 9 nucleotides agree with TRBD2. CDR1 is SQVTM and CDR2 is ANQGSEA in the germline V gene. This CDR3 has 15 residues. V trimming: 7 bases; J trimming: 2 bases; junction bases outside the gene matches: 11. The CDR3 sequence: CSAGGGLARQETQYF. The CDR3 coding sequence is TGCAGCGCTGGGGGCGGACTAGCGAGACAAGAGACCCAGTACTTC. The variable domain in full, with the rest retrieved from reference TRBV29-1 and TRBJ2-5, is SAVISQKPSRDICQRGTSLTIQCQVDSQVTMMFWYRQQPGQSLTLIATANQGSEATYESGFVIDKFPISRPNLTFSTLTVSNMSPEDSSIYLCSAGGGLARQETQYFGPGTRLLVL.

The CDR3 coding sequence is TGTGCCACCAGTGATCCCACGAGCGGGCCGAGCGCTTTCTTT. Protein product: CATSDPTSGPSAFF. The rearrangement links TRBV24-1 to TRBJ1-1, with D unclear. V gave up 3 bases and J gave up 11 bases, with 18 bases separating them. Germline CDR1 reads KGHDR; CDR2 reads SFDVKD. This CDR3 is 14 amino acids long.

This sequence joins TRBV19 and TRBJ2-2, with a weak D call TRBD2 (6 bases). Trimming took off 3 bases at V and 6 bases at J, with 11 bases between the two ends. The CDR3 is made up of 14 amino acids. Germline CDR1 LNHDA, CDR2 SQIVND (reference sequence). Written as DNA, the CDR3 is TGTGCCAGTAGTATCGCGGGATGGGCCGGGGAGCTGTTTTTT. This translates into CASSIAGWAGELFF. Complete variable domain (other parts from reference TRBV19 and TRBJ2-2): DGGITQSPKYLFRKEGQNVTLSCEQNLNHDAMYWYRQDPGQGLRLIYYSQIVNDFQKGDIAEGYSVSREKKESFPLTVTSAQKNPTAFYLCASSIAGWAGELFFGEGSRLTVL.

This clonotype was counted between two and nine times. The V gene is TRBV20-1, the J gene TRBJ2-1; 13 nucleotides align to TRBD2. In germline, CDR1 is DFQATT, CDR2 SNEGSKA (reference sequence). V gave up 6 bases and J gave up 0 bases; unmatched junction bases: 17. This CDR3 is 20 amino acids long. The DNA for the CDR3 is TGCAGTGCATCCGAGCCGCTCCCGGGACTAGCGGGGAGCTCCTACAATGAGCAGTTCTTC. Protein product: CSASEPLPGLAGSSYNEQFF.

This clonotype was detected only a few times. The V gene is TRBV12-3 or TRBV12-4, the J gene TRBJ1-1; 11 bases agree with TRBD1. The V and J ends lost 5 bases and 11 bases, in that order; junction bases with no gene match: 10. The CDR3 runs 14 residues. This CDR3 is CASSPPGQGVKAFF. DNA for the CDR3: TGTGCCAGCAGTCCTCCGGGACAGGGGGTAAAGGCTTTCTTT.

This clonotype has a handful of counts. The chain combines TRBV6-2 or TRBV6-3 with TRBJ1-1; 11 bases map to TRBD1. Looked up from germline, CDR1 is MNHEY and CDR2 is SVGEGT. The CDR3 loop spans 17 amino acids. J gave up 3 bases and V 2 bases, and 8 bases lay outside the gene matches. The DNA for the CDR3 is TGTGCCAGCAGTTACCCAAAAGGACAGGGGGCCGACACTGAAGCTTTCTTT. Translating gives CASSYPKGQGADTEAFF.

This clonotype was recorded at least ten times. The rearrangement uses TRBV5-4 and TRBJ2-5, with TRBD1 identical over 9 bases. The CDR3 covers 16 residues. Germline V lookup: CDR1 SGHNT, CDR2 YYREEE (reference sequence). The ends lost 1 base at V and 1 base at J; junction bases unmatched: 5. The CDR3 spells CASSLRTGGVQETQYF. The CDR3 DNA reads TGTGCCAGCAGCTTGAGAACAGGGGGCGTCCAAGAGACCCAGTACTTC.

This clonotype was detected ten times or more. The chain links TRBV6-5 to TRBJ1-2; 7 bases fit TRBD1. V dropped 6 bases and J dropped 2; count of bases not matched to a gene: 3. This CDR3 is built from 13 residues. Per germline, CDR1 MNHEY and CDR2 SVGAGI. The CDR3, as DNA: TGTGCCAGCAGCCTACAGGGGAACTATGGCTACACCTTC. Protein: CASSLQGNYGYTF.

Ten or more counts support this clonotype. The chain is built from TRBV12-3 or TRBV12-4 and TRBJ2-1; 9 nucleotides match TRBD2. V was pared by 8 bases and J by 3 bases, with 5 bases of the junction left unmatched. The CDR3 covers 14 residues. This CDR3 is CASRLSGSYNEQFF. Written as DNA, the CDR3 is TGTGCCAGCCGCCTTAGCGGGAGCTACAATGAGCAGTTCTTC.

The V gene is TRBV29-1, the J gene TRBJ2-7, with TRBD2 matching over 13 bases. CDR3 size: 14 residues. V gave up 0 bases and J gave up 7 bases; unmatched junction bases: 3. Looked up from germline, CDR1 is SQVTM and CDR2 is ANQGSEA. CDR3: CSVEEGLAGEEQYF. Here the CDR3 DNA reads TGCAGCGTTGAAGAAGGACTAGCGGGAGAGGAGCAGTACTTC.

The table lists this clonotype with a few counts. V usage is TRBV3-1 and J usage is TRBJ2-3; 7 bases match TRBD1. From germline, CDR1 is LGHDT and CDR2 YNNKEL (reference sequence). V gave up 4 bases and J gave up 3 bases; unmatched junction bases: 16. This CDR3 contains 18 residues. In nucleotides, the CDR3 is TGTGCCAGCAGCCGAAGGGGGCTCGGCCAGCAACCGACAGATACGCAGTATTTT. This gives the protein CASSRRGLGQQPTDTQYF.

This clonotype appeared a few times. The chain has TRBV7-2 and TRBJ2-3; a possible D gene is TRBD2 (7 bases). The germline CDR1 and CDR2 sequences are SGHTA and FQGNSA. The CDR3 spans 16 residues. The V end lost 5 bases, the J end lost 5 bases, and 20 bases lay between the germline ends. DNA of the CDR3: TGTGCCAGCAGCCAGTCTCGAGGGGGAGGGAGAGATACGCAGTATTTT. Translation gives CASSQSRGGGRDTQYF.

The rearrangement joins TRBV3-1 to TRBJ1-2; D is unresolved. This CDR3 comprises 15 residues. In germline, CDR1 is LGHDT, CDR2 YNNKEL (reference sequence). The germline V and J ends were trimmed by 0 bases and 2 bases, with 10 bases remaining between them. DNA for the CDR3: TGTGCCAGCAGCCAAGATGGAACTGAAAACTATGGCTACACCTTC. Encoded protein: CASSQDGTENYGYTF.